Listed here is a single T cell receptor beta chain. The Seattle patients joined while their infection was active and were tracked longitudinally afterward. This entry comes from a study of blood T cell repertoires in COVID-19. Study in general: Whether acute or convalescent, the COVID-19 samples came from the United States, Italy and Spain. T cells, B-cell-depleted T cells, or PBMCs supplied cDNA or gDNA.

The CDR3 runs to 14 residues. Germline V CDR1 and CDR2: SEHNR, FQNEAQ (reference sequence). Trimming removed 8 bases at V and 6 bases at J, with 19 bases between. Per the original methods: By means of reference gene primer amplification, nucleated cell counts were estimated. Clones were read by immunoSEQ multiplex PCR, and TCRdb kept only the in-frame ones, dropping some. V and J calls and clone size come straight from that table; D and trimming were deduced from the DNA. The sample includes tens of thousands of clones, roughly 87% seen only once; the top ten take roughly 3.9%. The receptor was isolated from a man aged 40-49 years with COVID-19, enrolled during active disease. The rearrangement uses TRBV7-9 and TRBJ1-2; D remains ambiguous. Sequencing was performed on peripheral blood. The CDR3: CASRHNTPGNGYTF. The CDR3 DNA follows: TGTGCCAGCCGCCACAACACCCCTGGTAATGGCTACACCTTC. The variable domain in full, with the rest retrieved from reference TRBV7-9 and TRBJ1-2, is DTGVSQNPRHKITKRGQNVTFRCDPISEHNRLYWYRQTLGQGPEFLTYFQNEAQLEKSRLLSDRFSAERPKGSFSTLEIQRTEQGDSAMYLCASRHNTPGNGYTFGSGTRLTVV.